The 12 T cell receptor beta chains below all came from one sample that was sequenced in a study of radiation and T cells in renal cell carcinoma. As for treatment: treatment-naive control, cytoreductive nephrectomy. This table comes from immunoSEQ multiplex PCR, and its TCRdb copy is limited to in-frame clones, with some not included. The sample consists of 15,000 to 17,000 clones, roughly 50% of them appearing once. The sequencing used tumor tissue, collected from a patient whose treatment was nephrectomy without radiotherapy. Receptors originate from a man aged 45-60 years with renal cell carcinoma.

The V call is TRBV5-1, the J call TRBJ2-6, with no clear D. The CDR3 runs to 15 residues. The V end lost 6 bases, the J end lost 4 bases, and 14 bases lay between the germline ends. Germline CDR1 reads SGHRS; CDR2 reads YFSETQ. CDR3 amino acids: CASTLVGSGANVLTF. For the CDR3, the DNA is TGCGCCAGCACCTTAGTTGGGTCCGGGGCCAACGTCCTGACTTTC.

This chain links TRBV5-1 with TRBJ2-2; the D is unclear. Germline V CDR1 and CDR2: SGHRS, YFSETQ. Trimming removed 5 bases from V and 3 bases from J, with 11 bases in between. The length of the CDR3 is 14 residues. For the CDR3, the DNA is TGCGCCAGCAGTCCATCCGGCTACACCGGGGAGCTGTTTTTT. Protein sequence: CASSPSGYTGELFF.

This chain uses TRBV15 with TRBJ2-3, with a possible D match to TRBD1 (5 bases). Germline V gives CDR1 LNHNV, CDR2 YYDKDF (reference sequence). There are 14 residues in the CDR3. The V end was cut by 0 bases, the J end by 2 bases, with 6 bases between. The CDR3 bases are TGTGCCACCAGCAGAGACAGGGACACAGATACGCAGTATTTT. Amino acids: CATSRDRDTDTQYF.

This chain uses TRBV19 with TRBJ2-7; D is perhaps TRBD1 (6 bases). Germline CDR1 is LNHDA and CDR2 is SQIVND (reference sequence). With 4 bases removed from V and 0 bases from J, the gap between germline ends came to 10 bases. The CDR3 contains 14 residues. CDR3 DNA: TGTGCCAGTAGTAGACGGGACAACTCCTACGAGCAGTACTTC. It specifies CASSRRDNSYEQYF.

The V gene is TRBV4-3, the J gene TRBJ1-5, with D hard to call. V gave up 0 bases and J gave up 4 bases, with 19 bases separating them. This CDR3 is 18 amino acids long. Germline loops: CDR1 LGHNA, CDR2 YSLEER. DNA for the CDR3: TGCGCCAGCAGCCAAGATTATTCGGTCATAGAGCCAAATCAGCCCCAGCATTTT. It yields the protein CASSQDYSVIEPNQPQHF.

This clone is judged medium-sized. This chain links TRBV5-1 with TRBJ1-3, with a weak D call TRBD1 (5 bases). V lost 2 bases and J lost 5, with 17 bases in between. This CDR3 has 16 residues. Germline assignment: CDR1 SGHRS and CDR2 YFSETQ. The CDR3 coding sequence is TGCGCCAGCAGCTTTGGCGTGGGGGTCCTAAGAAACACCATATATTTT. As protein: CASSFGVGVLRNTIYF.

This chain uses TRBV5-4 with TRBJ2-7, with D unclear. Germline CDR1 and CDR2: SGHNT and YYREEE (reference sequence). Between the trimmed V and J ends, which lost 1 base and 5 bases, there was a span of 10 bases. This CDR3 contains 13 residues. The CDR3, as DNA: TGTGCCAGCAGCTTGTGGAATAACCACGAGCAGTACTTC. Translation: CASSLWNNHEQYF.

This clone was seen only a few times. This chain joins TRBV30 and TRBJ1-1; D is unclear. The CDR3 has 15 amino acids. The V end was cut by 0 bases, the J end by 0 bases, with 11 bases between. Germline values: CDR1 GTSNPN, CDR2 SVGIG (reference sequence). The CDR3 nucleotides are TGTGCCTGGAGTGTCGACACGGACCTGAACACTGAAGCTTTCTTT. This gives the protein CAWSVDTDLNTEAFF.

V is TRBV10-3 and J is TRBJ1-5, with D unclear. The germline CDR1 and CDR2 sequences are ENHRY and SYGVKD. The CDR3 consists of 13 residues. V was shortened by 2 bases and J by 6 bases, with 8 bases between the two germline ends. In DNA, the CDR3 is TGTGCCATCAGTGAGATCTCTGGTCAGCCCCAGCATTTT. It yields the protein CAISEISGQPQHF.

The rearrangement joins TRBV5-1 to TRBJ1-5, with a possible D match to TRBD1 (5 bases). Trimming took off 0 bases at V and 7 bases at J, with 11 bases between the two ends. CDR1 and CDR2 (germline): SGHRS, YFSETQ. The CDR3 runs to 14 residues. Here the CDR3 reads CASSLAAGRQPQHF. The CDR3 DNA is TGCGCCAGCAGCTTGGCGGCAGGGCGGCAGCCCCAGCATTTT.

This rearrangement joins TRBV4-3 to TRBJ2-3, with TRBD1 matching 9 bases. The junction had 5 bases not matched to a gene; V was cut back by 0 bases and J by 1 base. Per germline, CDR1 LGHNA and CDR2 YSLEER. CDR3 length: 17 amino acids. DNA for the CDR3: TGCGCCAGCAGCCAAGAAGGGACAGGGACCCGCACAGATACGCAGTATTTT. Translated: CASSQEGTGTRTDTQYF.

V is TRBV7-2 and J is TRBJ2-1, with a possible D match to TRBD2 (5 bases). The CDR3 spans 15 residues. Trimming left V 6 bases short and J 1 base short, with 13 bases between. From germline, CDR1 is SGHTA and CDR2 FQGNSA. CDR3 sequence reads: CASRQPGISYNEQFF. The CDR3 DNA sequence: TGTGCCAGCAGGCAACCCGGGATATCCTACAATGAGCAGTTCTTC.